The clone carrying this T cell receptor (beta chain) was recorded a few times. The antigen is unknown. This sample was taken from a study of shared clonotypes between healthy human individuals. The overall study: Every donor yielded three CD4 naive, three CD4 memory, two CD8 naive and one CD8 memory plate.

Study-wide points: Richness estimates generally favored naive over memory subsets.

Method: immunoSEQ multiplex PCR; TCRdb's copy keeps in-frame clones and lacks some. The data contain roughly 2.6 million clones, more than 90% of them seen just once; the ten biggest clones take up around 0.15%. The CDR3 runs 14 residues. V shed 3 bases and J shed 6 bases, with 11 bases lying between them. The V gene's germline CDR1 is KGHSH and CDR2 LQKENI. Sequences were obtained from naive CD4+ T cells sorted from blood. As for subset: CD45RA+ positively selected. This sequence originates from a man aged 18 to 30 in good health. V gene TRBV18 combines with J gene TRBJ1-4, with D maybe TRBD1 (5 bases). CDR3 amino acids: CASSPGRVDEKLFF. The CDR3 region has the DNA TGTGCCAGCTCACCGGGCAGGGTGGATGAAAAACTGTTTTTT. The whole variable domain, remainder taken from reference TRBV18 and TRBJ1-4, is NAGVMQNPRHLVRRRGQEARLRCSPMKGHSHVYWYRQLPEEGLKFMVYLQKENIIDESGMPKERFSAEFPKEGPSILRIQQVVRGDSAAYFCASSPGRVDEKLFFGSGTQLSVL.